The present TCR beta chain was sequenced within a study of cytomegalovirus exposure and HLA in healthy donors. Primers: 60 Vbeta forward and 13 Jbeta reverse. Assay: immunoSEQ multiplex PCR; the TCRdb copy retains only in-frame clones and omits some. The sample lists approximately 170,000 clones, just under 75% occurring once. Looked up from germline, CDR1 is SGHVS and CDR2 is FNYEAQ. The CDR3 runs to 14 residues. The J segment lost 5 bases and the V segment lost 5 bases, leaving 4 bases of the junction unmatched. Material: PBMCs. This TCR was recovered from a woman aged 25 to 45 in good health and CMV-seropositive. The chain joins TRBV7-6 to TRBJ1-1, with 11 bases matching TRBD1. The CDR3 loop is CASSGGTGGTEAFF. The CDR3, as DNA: TGTGCCAGCAGCGGCGGGACAGGGGGAACTGAAGCTTTCTTT.